This T cell receptor beta chain was observed in a study of long-term antiretroviral therapy in people with HIV. United States facilities provided treatment to all participants with HIV. Study-level findings and limits: Clones that had undergone expansion before ART prevailed in the repertoire throughout all time points. Against controls, HIV repertoires showed narrower ranges of CDR3 length.

CDR1 MNHEY and CDR2 SMNVEV come from the germline V gene (reference sequence). The length of the CDR3 is 15 residues. Trimming cost V 0 bases and J 4 bases, with 13 bases left between them. As concerns this clone: Its target is not known.

Run at survey level, the immunoSEQ assay was version v3.0. Roughly 35,000-50,000 T-cell genomes per sample were the sequencing target. The repertoire was sequenced with immunoSEQ multiplex PCR; TCRdb's copy has only in-frame clones and lacks some. The sample lists about 9,100 clones, over 65% occurring once. Source: unsorted PBMCs, taken 0.4 years before starting antiretroviral therapy. The chain joins TRBV27 to TRBJ2-7; D is uncertain. The receptor's source is a man aged 25 to 40 with HIV. The CDR3 is CASSLSARILYEQYF. CDR3 bases: TGTGCCAGCAGTTTATCAGCTAGAATACTTTACGAGCAGTACTTC.